A selection of T cell receptor beta chains follows, all from one sample in a study of beta chain features in type 1 diabetes. Only in-frame clones appear in the TCRdb table, and some are missing; sequencing was by immunoSEQ multiplex PCR. The profile shows 250,000 to 350,000 clones, 9.5% to 11% of them singletons. The source material was naive CD4+ T cells from blood. The receptors here all came from a woman aged 25 to 39 in good health. The CDR3 runs from the conserved cysteine through the conserved F or W. D genes are given only for firm matches. A row's size may be missing; if present it is once, few, many or a size class.

d_call	clone_size	v_call	j_call	cdr3_nt	cdr3_aa
-	few	TRBV20-1	TRBJ1-1	TGCAGTGCCCCCGACACTGAAGCTTTCTTT	CSAPDTEAFF
-	few	TRBV4-3	TRBJ2-7	TGCGCCAGCAGCCAAGATTGGAGGGAATCCTACGAGCAGTACTTC	CASSQDWRESYEQYF
-	few	TRBV28	TRBJ1-5	TGTGCCAGCAGGGTACAAAGCAATCAGCCCCAGCATTTT	CASRVQSNQPQHF
TRBD1	-	TRBV25-1	TRBJ2-7	TGTGCCAGCAGTGGAAACGCCGGGACAGTGGGATCCTACGAGCAGTACTTC	CASSGNAGTVGSYEQYF
-	few	TRBV19	TRBJ1-1	TGTGCCAGTAACCCCGGGACTCCTAACACTGAAGCTTTCTTT	CASNPGTPNTEAFF
-	few	TRBV27	TRBJ1-2	TGTGCCAGCAGTTTATCGAGGCAGGGGTCTCGCTACACCTTC	CASSLSRQGSRYTF
TRBD2	-	TRBV11-2	TRBJ2-5	TGTGCCAGCAGCCGGACTAGCGGAGCCCAAGAGACCCAGTACTTC	CASSRTSGAQETQYF
TRBD2	few	TRBV11-2	TRBJ2-1	TGTGCCAGCAGCTTAGTTGGGGGGGTCGACGGTGAGCAGTTCTTC	CASSLVGGVDGEQFF
TRBD1	few	TRBV7-7	TRBJ2-2	TGTGCTAGCAGCCGGGACAGGGGGCGTATTGGGGAGCTGTTTTTT	CASSRDRGRIGELFF
TRBD2	few	TRBV5-4	TRBJ2-1	TGTGCCAGCAGCGTGAAACGGAGGGGACCAGCGGGATACAATGAGCAGTTCTTC	CASSVKRRGPAGYNEQFF
TRBD1	-	TRBV14	TRBJ2-3	TGTGCCAGCAGCCACGGACAGGAGACAGATACGCAGTATTTT	CASSHGQETDTQYF
TRBD1	few	TRBV9	TRBJ2-2	TGTGCCAGCACCCCAGGGGGTCACGGGGAGCTGTTTTTT	CASTPGGHGELFF
-	-	TRBV19	TRBJ2-3	TGTGCCAGTAGCTACCAGCCCACAGGCACAGATACGCAGTATTTT	CASSYQPTGTDTQYF
-	-	TRBV27	TRBJ1-1	TGTGCCAGCAGTTTGGGGGAGGGCACTGAAGCTTTCTTT	CASSLGEGTEAFF
-	-	TRBV4-3	TRBJ2-7	TGCGCCAGCAGCCAAGACGGGGGATTCTACGAGCAGTACTTC	CASSQDGGFYEQYF
-	-	TRBV7-8	TRBJ2-1	TGTGCCAGCAGCCGGAATACAGGGTACAATGAGCAGTTCTTC	CASSRNTGYNEQFF
TRBD2	-	TRBV5-1	TRBJ2-3	TGCGCCAGCAGCTTCCTAGCGGGAGATGATACGCAGTATTTT	CASSFLAGDDTQYF
-	few	TRBV20-1	TRBJ2-7	TGCAGTGCTAGAGCAGACTACGAGCAGTACTTC	CSARADYEQYF
-	-	TRBV5-6	TRBJ1-5	TGTGCCAGCATCCACTCCGGACAGATGAATAGCAATCAGCCCCAGCATTTT	CASIHSGQMNSNQPQHF
-	-	TRBV15	TRBJ2-7	TGTGCCACCAGCAGAGCGGGTCAACCTTACGAGCAGTACTTC	CATSRAGQPYEQYF
-	few	TRBV28	TRBJ2-7	TGTGCCAGCACCCGGGACAACGCCTGGCAGTACTTC	CASTRDNAWQYF
-	-	TRBV1	TRBJ2-2	TGCACCAGCAGCCAAAGCGGAGGCACCGGGGAGCTGTTTTTT	CTSSQSGGTGELFF
TRBD2	few	TRBV13	TRBJ2-2	TGTGCCAGCAGCTCGACTAGCGGAGCGAACACCGGGGAGCTGTTTTTT	CASSSTSGANTGELFF
TRBD2	few	TRBV29-1	TRBJ2-1	TGCAGCGTTTATAGCGGGAGTCGAGACTACAATGAGCAGTTCTTC	CSVYSGSRDYNEQFF
-	few	TRBV7-3	TRBJ2-6	TGTGCCAGCAGTCAGGGGAGCTCTGGGGCCAACGTCCTGACTTTC	CASSQGSSGANVLTF
-	-	TRBV19	TRBJ2-1	TGTGCCAGTAGTATGGCAACTAGTTCGGTCTACAATGAGCAGTTCTTC	CASSMATSSVYNEQFF
TRBD2	-	TRBV4-2	TRBJ2-1	TGTGCCAGCAGCCAACCCCAAGGAGCTAGCGGGAGCAATGAGCAGTTCTTC	CASSQPQGASGSNEQFF
TRBD2	few	TRBV4-2	TRBJ2-4	TGTGCCAGCAGCCAAGACCCTAGCGGGAGGGCAGAGGGCATTCAGTACTTC	CASSQDPSGRAEGIQYF
TRBD2	few	TRBV7-9	TRBJ2-5	TGTGCCAGCAACGAGTCGGGAGGGTCAGAGACCCAGTACTTC	CASNESGGSETQYF
-	-	TRBV4-1	TRBJ2-7	TGCGCCAGCAGCCAAGATGCTACAGACTACGAGCAGTACTTC	CASSQDATDYEQYF
TRBD2	few	TRBV7-2	TRBJ2-7	TGTGCCAGCAGCTTAGTACCTAGCGGGAGTAAGGCCTACGAGCAGTACTTC	CASSLVPSGSKAYEQYF
-	-	TRBV4-2	TRBJ2-2	TGTGCCAGCAGCCAATCAATTGCCGGGGAGCTGTTTTTT	CASSQSIAGELFF
TRBD1	-	TRBV30	TRBJ2-1	TGTGCCTGGAGTGGGTGGACAGGCTACAATGAGCAGTTCTTC	CAWSGWTGYNEQFF
-	-	TRBV6-5	TRBJ2-5	TGTGCCAGCAATCCTTCAGAGGCCCTCGGAGAGACCCAGTACTTC	CASNPSEALGETQYF
TRBD1	-	TRBV7-6	TRBJ2-7	TGTGCCAGCAGCTTAGGACAGGGTAGGCCCTACGAGCAGTACTTC	CASSLGQGRPYEQYF
-	few	TRBV4-2	TRBJ2-7	TGTGCCAGCAGCCAAGGCCGTTTAGAGAACTCCTACGAGCAGTACTTC	CASSQGRLENSYEQYF
-	-	TRBV6-5	TRBJ2-1	TGTGCCAGCAGTTACCGGAGCTCCTACAATGAGCAGTTCTTC	CASSYRSSYNEQFF